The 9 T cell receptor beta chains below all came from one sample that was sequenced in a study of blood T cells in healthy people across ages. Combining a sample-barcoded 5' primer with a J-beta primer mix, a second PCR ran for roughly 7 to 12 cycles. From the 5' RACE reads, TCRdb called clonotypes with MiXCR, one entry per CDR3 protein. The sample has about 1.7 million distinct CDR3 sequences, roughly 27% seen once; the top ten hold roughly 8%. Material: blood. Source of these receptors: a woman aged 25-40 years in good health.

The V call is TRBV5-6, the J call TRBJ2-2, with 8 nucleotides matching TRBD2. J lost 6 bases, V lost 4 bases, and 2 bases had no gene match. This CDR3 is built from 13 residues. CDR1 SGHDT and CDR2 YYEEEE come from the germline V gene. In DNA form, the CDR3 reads TGTGCCAGCAGCCGGGAGGGGTCCGGGGAGCTGTTTTTT. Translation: CASSREGSGELFF.

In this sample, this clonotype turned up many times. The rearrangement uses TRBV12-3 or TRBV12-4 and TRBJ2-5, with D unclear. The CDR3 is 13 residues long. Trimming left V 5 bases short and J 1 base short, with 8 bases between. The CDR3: CASSETSQETQYF. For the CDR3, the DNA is TGTGCCAGCAGTGAGACGAGCCAAGAGACCCAGTACTTC.

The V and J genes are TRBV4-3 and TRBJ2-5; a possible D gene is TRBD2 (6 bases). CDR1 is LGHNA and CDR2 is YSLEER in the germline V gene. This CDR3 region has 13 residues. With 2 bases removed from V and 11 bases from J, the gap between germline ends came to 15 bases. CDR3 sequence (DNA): TGCGCCAGCAGCCAATCGGGGGTTAGGGAGCAGTACTTC. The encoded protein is CASSQSGVREQYF.

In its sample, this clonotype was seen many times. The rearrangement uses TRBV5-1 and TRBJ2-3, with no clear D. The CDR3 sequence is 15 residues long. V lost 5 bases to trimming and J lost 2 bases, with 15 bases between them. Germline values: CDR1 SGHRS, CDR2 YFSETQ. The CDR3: CASSPRFGNTDTQYF. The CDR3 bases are TGCGCCAGCAGTCCCCGGTTCGGAAACACAGATACGCAGTATTTT. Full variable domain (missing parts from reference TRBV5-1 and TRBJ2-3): KAGVTQTPRYLIKTRGQQVTLSCSPISGHRSVSWYQQTPGQGLQFLFEYFSETQRNKGNFPGRFSGRQFSNSRSEMNVSTLELGDSALYLCASSPRFGNTDTQYFGPGTRLTVL.

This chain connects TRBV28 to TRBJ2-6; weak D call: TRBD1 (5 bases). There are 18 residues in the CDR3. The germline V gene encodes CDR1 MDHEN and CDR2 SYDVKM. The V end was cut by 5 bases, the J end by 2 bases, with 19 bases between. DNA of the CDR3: TGTGCCAGCAGTCGACCGCAGGGAAAAGGGGCTGGGGCCAACGTCCTGACTTTC. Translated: CASSRPQGKGAGANVLTF.

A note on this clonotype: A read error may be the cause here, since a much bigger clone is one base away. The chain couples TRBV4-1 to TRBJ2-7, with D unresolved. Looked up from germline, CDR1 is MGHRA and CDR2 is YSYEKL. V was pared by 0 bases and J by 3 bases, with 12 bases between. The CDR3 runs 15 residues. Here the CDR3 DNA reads TGCGCCAGCAGCCAAGATATGAGCCCTCACTACGAGCAGTACTTC. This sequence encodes CASSQDMSPHYEQYF.

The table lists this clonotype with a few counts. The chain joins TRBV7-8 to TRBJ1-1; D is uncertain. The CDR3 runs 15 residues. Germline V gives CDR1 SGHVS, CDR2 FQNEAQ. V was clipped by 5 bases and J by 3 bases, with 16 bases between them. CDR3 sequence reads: CASSVPDGRDTEAFF. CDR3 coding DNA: TGTGCCAGCAGCGTGCCCGACGGGAGGGACACTGAAGCTTTCTTT.

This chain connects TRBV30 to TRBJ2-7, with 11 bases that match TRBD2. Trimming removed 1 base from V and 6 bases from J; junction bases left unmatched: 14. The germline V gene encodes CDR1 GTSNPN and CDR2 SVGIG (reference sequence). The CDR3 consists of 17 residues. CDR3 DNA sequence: TGTGCCTGGAGTGCCGGATTTCAGCTAGCGGGGGGCCCCGAGCAGTACTTC. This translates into CAWSAGFQLAGGPEQYF.

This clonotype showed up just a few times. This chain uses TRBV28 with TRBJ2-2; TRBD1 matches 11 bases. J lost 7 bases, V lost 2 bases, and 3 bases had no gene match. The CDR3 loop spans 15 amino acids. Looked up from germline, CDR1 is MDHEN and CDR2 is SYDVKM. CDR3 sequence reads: CASSLRTGGIGELFF. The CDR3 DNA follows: TGTGCCAGCAGTTTAAGGACAGGGGGCATCGGGGAGCTGTTTTTT.